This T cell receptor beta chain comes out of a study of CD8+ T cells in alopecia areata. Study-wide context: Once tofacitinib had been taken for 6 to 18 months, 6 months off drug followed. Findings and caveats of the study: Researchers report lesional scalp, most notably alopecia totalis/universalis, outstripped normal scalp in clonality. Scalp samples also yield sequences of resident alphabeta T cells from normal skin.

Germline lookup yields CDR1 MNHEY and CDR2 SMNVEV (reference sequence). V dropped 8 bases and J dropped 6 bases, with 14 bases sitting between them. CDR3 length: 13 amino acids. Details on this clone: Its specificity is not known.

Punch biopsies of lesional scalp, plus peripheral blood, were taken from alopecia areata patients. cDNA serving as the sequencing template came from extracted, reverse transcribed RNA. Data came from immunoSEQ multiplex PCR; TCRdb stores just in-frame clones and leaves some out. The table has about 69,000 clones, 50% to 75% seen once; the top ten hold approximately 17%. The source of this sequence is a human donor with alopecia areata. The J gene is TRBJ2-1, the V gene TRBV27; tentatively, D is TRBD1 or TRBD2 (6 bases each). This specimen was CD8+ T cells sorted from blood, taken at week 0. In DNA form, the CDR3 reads TGTGCCAGCTTCCGGGGGCCATCCAATGAGCAGTTCTTC. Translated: CASFRGPSNEQFF.